Sequencing of this T cell receptor beta chain was carried out in a study of T-cell reconstitution after alpha-beta-depleted transplantation in children. Unique molecular identifiers were built into the TCRbeta library. TCRdb fed the PCR reads into MiXCR, producing one record per CDR3 protein. The sample lists 200,000 to 300,000 distinct CDR3 sequences; approximately 12% were seen once. Germline V lookup: CDR1 SGHNT, CDR2 YYREEE (reference sequence). This CDR3 has 11 amino acids. The sample holds a few counts of this clonotype. This sequence was found in a human donor who donated a stem cell graft to a child with acute lymphoblastic leukemia. Here the sequenced sample was PBMCs from the stem cell graft donor, taken from the stem cell graft. The genes are TRBV5-4 and TRBJ1-2; the D is unclear. The CDR3 DNA reads as TGTGCTCTGGGCCTCGGCAACGGCTACACCTTC. Amino acids: CALGLGNGYTF.